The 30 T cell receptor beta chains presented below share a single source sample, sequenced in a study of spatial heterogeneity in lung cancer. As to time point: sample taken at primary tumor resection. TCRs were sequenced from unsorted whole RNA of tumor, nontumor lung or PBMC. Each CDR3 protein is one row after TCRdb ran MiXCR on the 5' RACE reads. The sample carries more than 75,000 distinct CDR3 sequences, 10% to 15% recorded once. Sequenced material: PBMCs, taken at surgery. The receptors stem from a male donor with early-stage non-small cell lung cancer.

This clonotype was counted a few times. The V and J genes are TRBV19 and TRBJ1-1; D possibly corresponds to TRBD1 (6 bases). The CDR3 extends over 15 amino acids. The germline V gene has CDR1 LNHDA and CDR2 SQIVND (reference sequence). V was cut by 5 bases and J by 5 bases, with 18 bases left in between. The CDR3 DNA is TGTGCCAGTAGTTTGTCAGGACAGCCCATGACTGAAGCTTTCTTT. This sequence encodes CASSLSGQPMTEAFF. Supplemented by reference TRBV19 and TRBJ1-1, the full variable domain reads DGGITQSPKYLFRKEGQNVTLSCEQNLNHDAMYWYRQDPGQGLRLIYYSQIVNDFQKGDIAEGYSVSREKKESFPLTVTSAQKNPTAFYLCASSLSGQPMTEAFFGQGTRLTVV.

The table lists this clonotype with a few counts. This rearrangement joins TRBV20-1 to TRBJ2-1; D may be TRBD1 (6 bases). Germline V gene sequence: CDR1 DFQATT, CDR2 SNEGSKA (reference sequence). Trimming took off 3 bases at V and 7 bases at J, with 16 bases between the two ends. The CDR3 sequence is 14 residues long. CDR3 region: CSARARQDENEQFF. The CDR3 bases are TGCAGTGCTAGGGCTCGACAGGATGAGAATGAGCAGTTCTTC.

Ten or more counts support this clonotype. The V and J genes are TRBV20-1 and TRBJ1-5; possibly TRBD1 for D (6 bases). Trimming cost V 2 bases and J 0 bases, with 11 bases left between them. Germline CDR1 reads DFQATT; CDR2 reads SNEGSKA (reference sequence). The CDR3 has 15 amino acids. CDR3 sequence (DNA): TGCAGTGCTAGACTTACAGGGACTAGCAATCAGCCCCAGCATTTT. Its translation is CSARLTGTSNQPQHF.

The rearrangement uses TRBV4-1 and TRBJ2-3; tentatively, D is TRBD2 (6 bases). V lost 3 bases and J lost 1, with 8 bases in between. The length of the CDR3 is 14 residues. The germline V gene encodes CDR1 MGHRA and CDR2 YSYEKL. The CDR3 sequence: CASSQSGGTDTQYF. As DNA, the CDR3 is TGCGCCAGCAGCCAGTCGGGGGGCACAGATACGCAGTATTTT.

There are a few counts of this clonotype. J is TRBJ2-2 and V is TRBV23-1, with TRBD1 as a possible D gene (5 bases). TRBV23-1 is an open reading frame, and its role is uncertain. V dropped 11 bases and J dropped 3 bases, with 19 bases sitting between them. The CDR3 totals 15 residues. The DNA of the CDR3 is TGCGCCGCAAGGCAGGGTGGTCGAGACACCGGGGAGCTGTTTTTT. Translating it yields CAARQGGRDTGELFF.

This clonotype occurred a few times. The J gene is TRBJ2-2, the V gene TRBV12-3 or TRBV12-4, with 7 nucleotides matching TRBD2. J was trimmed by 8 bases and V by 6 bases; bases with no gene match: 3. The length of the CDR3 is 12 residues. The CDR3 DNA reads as TGTGCCAGCAGCGGACTAGGAGGGGAGCTGTTTTTT. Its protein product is CASSGLGGELFF.

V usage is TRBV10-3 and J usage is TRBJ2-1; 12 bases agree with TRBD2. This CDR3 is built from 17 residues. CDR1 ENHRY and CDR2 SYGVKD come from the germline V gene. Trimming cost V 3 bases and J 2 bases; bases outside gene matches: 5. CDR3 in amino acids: CAISEQLAGGPYNEQFF. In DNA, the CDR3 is TGTGCCATCAGTGAACAACTAGCGGGGGGACCCTACAATGAGCAGTTCTTC.

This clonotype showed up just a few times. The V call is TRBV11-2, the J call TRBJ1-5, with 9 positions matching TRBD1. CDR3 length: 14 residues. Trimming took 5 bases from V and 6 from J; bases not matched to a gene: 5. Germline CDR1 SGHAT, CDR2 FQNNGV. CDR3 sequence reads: CASSIGQGSQPQHF. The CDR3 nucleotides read TGTGCCAGCAGCATCGGACAGGGGAGTCAGCCCCAGCATTTT.

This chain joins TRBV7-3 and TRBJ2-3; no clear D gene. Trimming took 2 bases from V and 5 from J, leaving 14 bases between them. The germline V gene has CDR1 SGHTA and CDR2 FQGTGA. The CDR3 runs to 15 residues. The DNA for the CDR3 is TGTGCCAGCAGCTTAGCTCCTGGCAGTATAGATACGCAGTATTTT. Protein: CASSLAPGSIDTQYF.

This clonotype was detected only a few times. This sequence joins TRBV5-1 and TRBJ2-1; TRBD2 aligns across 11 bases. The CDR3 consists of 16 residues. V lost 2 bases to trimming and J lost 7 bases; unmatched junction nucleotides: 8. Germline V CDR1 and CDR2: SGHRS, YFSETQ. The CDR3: CASSLLAGVPGNEQFF. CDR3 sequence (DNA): TGCGCCAGCAGCTTACTAGCGGGGGTCCCGGGGAATGAGCAGTTCTTC.

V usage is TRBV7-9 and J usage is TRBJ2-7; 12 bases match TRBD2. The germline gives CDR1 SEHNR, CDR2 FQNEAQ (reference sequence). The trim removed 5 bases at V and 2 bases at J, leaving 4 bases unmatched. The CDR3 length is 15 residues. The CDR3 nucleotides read TGTGCCAGCAGCCCTCTAGCGGGGGGGCCCTACGAGCAGTACTTC. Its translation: CASSPLAGGPYEQYF.

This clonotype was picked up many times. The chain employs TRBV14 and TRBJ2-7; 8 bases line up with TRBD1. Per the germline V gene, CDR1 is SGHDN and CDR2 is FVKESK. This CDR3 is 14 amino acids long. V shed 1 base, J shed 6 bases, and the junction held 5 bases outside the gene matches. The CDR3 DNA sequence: TGTGCCAGCAGCCAAGGGACAGGGCCCCGCGAGCAGTACTTC. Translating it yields CASSQGTGPREQYF.

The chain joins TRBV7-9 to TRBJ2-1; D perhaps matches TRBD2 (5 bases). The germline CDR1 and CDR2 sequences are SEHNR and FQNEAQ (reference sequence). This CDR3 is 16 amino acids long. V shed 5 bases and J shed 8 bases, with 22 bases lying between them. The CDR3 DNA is TGTGCCAGCAGCCCCGAGGGCCGGCGGGCGAGGGATGAGCAGTTCTTC. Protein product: CASSPEGRRARDEQFF.

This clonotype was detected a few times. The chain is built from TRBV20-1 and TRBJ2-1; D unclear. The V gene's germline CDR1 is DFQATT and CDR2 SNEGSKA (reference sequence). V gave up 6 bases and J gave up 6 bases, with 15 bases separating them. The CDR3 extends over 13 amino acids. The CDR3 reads CSAPTPESNEQFF. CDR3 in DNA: TGCAGTGCGCCAACGCCGGAGAGCAATGAGCAGTTCTTC.

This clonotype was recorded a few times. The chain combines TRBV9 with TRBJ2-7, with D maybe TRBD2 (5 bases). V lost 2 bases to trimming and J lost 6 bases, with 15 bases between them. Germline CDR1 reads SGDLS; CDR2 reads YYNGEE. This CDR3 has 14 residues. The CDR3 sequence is CASSVGSPEVEQYF. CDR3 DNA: TGTGCCAGCAGCGTGGGGTCTCCGGAGGTCGAGCAGTACTTC.

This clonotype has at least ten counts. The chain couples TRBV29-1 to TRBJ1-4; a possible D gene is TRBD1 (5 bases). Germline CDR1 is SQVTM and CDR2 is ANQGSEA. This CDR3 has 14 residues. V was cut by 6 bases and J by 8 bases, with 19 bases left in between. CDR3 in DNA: TGCAGCGTCTCAAGGAACGGGGACGGGGAAAAACTGTTTTTT. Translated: CSVSRNGDGEKLFF.

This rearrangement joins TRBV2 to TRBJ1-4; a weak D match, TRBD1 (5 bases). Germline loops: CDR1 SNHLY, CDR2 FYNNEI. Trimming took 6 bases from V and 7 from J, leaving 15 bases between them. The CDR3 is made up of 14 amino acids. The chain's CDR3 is CASRGPRAVEKLFF. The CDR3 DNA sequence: TGTGCCAGCAGGGGGCCGCGGGCCGTTGAAAAACTGTTTTTT.

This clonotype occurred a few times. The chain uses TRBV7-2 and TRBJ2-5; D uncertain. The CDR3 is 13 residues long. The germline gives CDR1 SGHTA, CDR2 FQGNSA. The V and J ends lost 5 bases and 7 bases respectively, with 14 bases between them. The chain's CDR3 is CASSQGPIGTQYF. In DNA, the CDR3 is TGTGCCAGCAGCCAAGGCCCGATTGGGACCCAGTACTTC.

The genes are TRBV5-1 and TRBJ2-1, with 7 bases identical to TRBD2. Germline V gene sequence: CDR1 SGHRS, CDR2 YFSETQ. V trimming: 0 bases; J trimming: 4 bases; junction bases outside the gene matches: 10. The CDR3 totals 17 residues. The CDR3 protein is CASSLVVGGGGYNEQFF. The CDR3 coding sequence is TGCGCCAGCAGCTTGGTGGTTGGCGGGGGAGGATACAATGAGCAGTTCTTC. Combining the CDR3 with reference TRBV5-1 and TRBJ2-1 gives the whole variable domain KAGVTQTPRYLIKTRGQQVTLSCSPISGHRSVSWYQQTPGQGLQFLFEYFSETQRNKGNFPGRFSGRQFSNSRSEMNVSTLELGDSALYLCASSLVVGGGGYNEQFFGPGTRLTVL.

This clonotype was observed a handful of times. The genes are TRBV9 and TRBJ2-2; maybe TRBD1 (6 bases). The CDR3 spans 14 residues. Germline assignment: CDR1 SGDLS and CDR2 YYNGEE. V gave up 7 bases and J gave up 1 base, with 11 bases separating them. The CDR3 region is CASGNRVNTGELFF. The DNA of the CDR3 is TGTGCCAGCGGCAACAGGGTGAACACCGGGGAGCTGTTTTTT. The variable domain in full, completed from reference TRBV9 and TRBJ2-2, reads DSGVTQTPKHLITATGQRVTLRCSPRSGDLSVYWYQQSLDQGLQFLIQYYNGEERAKGNILERFSAQQFPDLHSELNLSSLELGDSALYFCASGNRVNTGELFFGEGSRLTVL.

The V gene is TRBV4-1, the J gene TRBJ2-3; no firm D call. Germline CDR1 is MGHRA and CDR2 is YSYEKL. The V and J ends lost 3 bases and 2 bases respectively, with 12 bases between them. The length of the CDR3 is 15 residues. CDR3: CASSQLSAATDTQYF. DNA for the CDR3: TGCGCCAGCAGCCAGCTCTCAGCAGCCACAGATACGCAGTATTTT.

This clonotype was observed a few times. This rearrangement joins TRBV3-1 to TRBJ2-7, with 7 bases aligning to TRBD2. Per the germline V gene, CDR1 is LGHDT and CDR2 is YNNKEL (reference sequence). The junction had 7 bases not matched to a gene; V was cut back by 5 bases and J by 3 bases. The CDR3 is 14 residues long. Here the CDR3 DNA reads TGTGCCAGCAGCTACTTTCGGACTAGCTACGAGCAGTACTTC. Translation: CASSYFRTSYEQYF.

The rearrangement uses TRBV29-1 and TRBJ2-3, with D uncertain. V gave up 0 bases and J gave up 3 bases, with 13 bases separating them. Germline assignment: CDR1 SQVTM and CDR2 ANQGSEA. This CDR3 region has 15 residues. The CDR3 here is CSVEEAHGRTDTQYF. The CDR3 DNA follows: TGCAGCGTTGAAGAGGCTCATGGGCGGACAGATACGCAGTATTTT.

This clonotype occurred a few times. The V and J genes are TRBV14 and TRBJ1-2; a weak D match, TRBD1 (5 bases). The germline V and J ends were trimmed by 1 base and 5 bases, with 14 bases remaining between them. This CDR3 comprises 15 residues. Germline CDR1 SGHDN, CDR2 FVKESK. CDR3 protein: CASSQVAGDLYGYTF. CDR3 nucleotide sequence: TGTGCCAGCAGCCAAGTCGCCGGGGACCTTTATGGCTACACCTTC.

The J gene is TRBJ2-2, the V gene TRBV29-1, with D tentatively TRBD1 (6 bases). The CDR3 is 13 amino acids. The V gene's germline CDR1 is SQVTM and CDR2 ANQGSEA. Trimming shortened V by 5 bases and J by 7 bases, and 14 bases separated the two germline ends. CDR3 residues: CSVSGVGLGELFF. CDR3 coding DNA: TGCAGCGTTTCAGGGGTAGGACTCGGGGAGCTGTTTTTT.

The CDR3 nucleotides read TGCGCCAGCAGCCAGGCCCCCGGGGTTGAGAACACTGAAGCTTTCTTT. This translates into CASSQAPGVENTEAFF. V usage is TRBV4-1 and J usage is TRBJ1-1; D unresolved. The ends were cut back, 3 bases at V and 1 base at J, with 15 bases in the middle. The CDR3 covers 16 residues. Per germline, CDR1 MGHRA and CDR2 YSYEKL.

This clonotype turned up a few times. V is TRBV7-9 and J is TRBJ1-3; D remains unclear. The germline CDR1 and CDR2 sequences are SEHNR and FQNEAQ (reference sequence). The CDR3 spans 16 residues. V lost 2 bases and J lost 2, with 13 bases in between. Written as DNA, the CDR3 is TGTGCCAGCAGCTTAACTCCAGGAGAGCCTGGAAACACCATATATTTT. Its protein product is CASSLTPGEPGNTIYF. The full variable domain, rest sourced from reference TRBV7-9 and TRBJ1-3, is DTGVSQNPRHKITKRGQNVTFRCDPISEHNRLYWYRQTLGQGPEFLTYFQNEAQLEKSRLLSDRFSAERPKGSFSTLEIQRTEQGDSAMYLCASSLTPGEPGNTIYFGEGSWLTVV.

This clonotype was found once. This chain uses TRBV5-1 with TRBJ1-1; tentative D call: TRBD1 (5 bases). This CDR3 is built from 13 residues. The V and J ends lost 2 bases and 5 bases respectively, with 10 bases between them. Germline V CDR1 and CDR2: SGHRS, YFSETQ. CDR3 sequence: CASSFFQGTEAFF. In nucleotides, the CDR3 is TGCGCCAGCAGCTTCTTCCAGGGAACTGAAGCTTTCTTT.

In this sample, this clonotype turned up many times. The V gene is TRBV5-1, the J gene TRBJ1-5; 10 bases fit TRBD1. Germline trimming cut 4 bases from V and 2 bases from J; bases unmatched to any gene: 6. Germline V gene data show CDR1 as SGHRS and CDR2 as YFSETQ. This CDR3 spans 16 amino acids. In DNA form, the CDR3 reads TGCGCCAGCAGCCGTGGGACAGGGGCTGGCAATCAGCCCCAGCATTTT. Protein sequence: CASSRGTGAGNQPQHF.

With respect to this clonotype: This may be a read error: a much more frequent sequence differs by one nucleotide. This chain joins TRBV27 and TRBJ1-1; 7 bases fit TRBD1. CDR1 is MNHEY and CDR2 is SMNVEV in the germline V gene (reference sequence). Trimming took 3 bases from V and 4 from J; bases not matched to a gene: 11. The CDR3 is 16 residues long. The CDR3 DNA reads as TGTGCCAGCAGTTTTTTTGCCGGGACAGAGGTCACTGAAGCTTTCTTT. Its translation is CASSFFAGTEVTEAFF.